These T cell receptor beta chains were read from a single sample in a study of blood T cell repertoires in COVID-19. The repertoire was sequenced with immunoSEQ multiplex PCR; TCRdb's copy has only in-frame clones and lacks some. This table holds hundreds of thousands of clones, just under 85% found once. Sample: peripheral blood. The receptors were sampled from an elderly woman with acute or convalescent COVID-19. CDR3s include the opening cysteine and the closing phenylalanine or tryptophan. The D gene is left open where the match is weak. Expanded clones are given a class, and other clones once, few, many or no size at all.

>TRBV4-3|TRBJ1-1|TRBD1|.
TGCGCCAGCAGCCAATCGGACAGGCGGGGAGAAGCTTTCTTT
CASSQSDRRGEAFF
>TRBV3-1/TRBV3-2|TRBJ2-5|TRBD2|.
TGTGCCAGCAGCCAAGATCCGGCGCATTCGGCTAGCGGACAAGAGACCCAGTACTTC
CASSQDPAHSASGQETQYF
>TRBV30|TRBJ2-3|.|.
TGTGCCTGGAGTGTAGGTAGGGGTACGCAGTATTTT
CAWSVGRGTQYF
>TRBV4-3|TRBJ1-1|.|few
TGCGCCAGCAGCCAAGGGCTGGGACTAAACACTGAAGCTTTCTTT
CASSQGLGLNTEAFF
>TRBV12-3/TRBV12-4|TRBJ2-5|TRBD2|.
TGTGCCAGCAGTTCGGGGGGGCACGAGACCCAGTACTTC
CASSSGGHETQYF
>TRBV7-2|TRBJ1-1|.|.
TGTGCCAGCAGCTTTCAGGCTCAAGTCACTGAAGCTTTCTTT
CASSFQAQVTEAFF
>TRBV2|TRBJ2-7|.|.
TGTGCCAGCAGTGATCGGGTAGAAAGGCCCTACGAGCAGTACTTC
CASSDRVERPYEQYF
>TRBV11-3|TRBJ2-1|.|.
TGTGCCAGCAGTACACAGGACAATGAGCAGTTCTTC
CASSTQDNEQFF
>TRBV9|TRBJ1-1|.|.
TGTGCCAGCAGCGTATCCGAAAAGATCAGGGGTACTGAAGCTTTCTTT
CASSVSEKIRGTEAFF
>TRBV6-2/TRBV6-3|TRBJ1-5|.|.
TGTGCCAGCAGTTTCTGGGCCCCGGGGGACCAGCCCCAGCATTTT
CASSFWAPGDQPQHF
>TRBV10-1|TRBJ2-1|TRBD2|.
TGCGCCAGCACCTTCGAAAGGCTGGCGGGAGGACGGAATGAGCAGTTCTTC
CASTFERLAGGRNEQFF
>TRBV7-3|TRBJ2-7|TRBD2|.
TGTGCCAGCAGCCCGGGACTAGCGGGAATCGACGAGCAGTACTTC
CASSPGLAGIDEQYF
>TRBV18|TRBJ1-2|.|few
TGTGCCAGCTCACTGGGGGCCGGGGATGCTCCCTATGGCTACACCTTC
CASSLGAGDAPYGYTF
>TRBV9|TRBJ2-1|.|.
TGTGCCAGCGACGGCGGGGCCTACAATGAGCAGTTCTTC
CASDGGAYNEQFF
>TRBV27|TRBJ2-7|.|.
TGTGCCAGCGGACAGCCCTACGAGCAGTACTTC
CASGQPYEQYF
>TRBV3-1/TRBV3-2|TRBJ2-3|.|once
TGTGCCAGCAGCCAAGTTCTAAGCACAGATACGCAGTATTTT
CASSQVLSTDTQYF
>TRBV20-1|TRBJ1-5|.|.
TGCAGTGCTAGTCCCTCCAGGAGCAATCAGCCCCAGCATTTT
CSASPSRSNQPQHF
>TRBV3-1/TRBV3-2|TRBJ2-7|.|.
TGTGCCAGCAGCCAAAGCAAATCCTACGAGCAGTACTTC
CASSQSKSYEQYF
>TRBV15|TRBJ2-2|TRBD2|.
TGTGCCACCAGCAGAGATATTAATCTAGGACTAGCGGGAGGACATAACACCGGGGAGCTGTTTTTT
CATSRDINLGLAGGHNTGELFF
>TRBV7-2|TRBJ1-6|.|once
TGTGCCAGCAGCTTCAGGGTGGGCCGTAGTTCCTATAATTCACCCCTCCACTTT
CASSFRVGRSSYNSPLHF
>TRBV2|TRBJ1-2|.|.
TGTGCCAGCAGGGGGCCCCTAGAAGGCTATGGCTACACCTTC
CASRGPLEGYGYTF
>TRBV28|TRBJ2-2|.|.
TGTGCCAGCACCGATCGGTGGGGAGCCGGGGAGCTGTTTTTT
CASTDRWGAGELFF
>TRBV3-1/TRBV3-2|TRBJ1-1|TRBD1|.
TGTGCCAGCTGCAAAGGGACAGGGTTGAACACTGAAGCTTTCTTT
CASCKGTGLNTEAFF
>TRBV5-4|TRBJ1-1|TRBD1|.
TGTGCCAGCAGCTGGGACAGTCAAAACACTGAAGCTTTCTTT
CASSWDSQNTEAFF
>TRBV4-1|TRBJ1-5|TRBD1|once
TGCGCCAGCAGCCCTCGGGACAGGGATTATAGCAATCAGCCCCAGCATTTT
CASSPRDRDYSNQPQHF
>TRBV7-3|TRBJ2-7|.|.
TGTGCCAGCAGCTCTCAGGGGTCCCACGAGCAGTACTTC
CASSSQGSHEQYF
>TRBV19|TRBJ1-4|.|.
TGTGCCAGTAGTATGGTACACCGTGAAAAACTGTTTTTT
CASSMVHREKLFF
>TRBV7-7|TRBJ2-2|TRBD1|.
TGTGCCAGCAGCCGCACAGGGGGCAGCGGGGAGCTGTTTTTT
CASSRTGGSGELFF
>TRBV7-2|TRBJ1-5|.|.
TGTGCCAGCAGCTCGGCGGGGGGTGCTCAGCCCCAGCATTTT
CASSSAGGAQPQHF
>TRBV5-4|TRBJ2-5|TRBD1|few
TGTGCCAGCGGTCCGGGACAGAAAGAGACCCAGTACTTC
CASGPGQKETQYF
>TRBV7-9|TRBJ1-2|TRBD1|.
TGTGCCAGCAGCCAAACAGGGGACTATGGCTACACCTTC
CASSQTGDYGYTF
>TRBV5-8|TRBJ2-7|TRBD2|.
TGTGCCAGCAGCCTGACTAGCGGGGGTCGCGAGCAGTACTTC
CASSLTSGGREQYF
>TRBV9|TRBJ2-5|TRBD2|.
TGTGCCAGCAGCGCCGCCCGGACTAGCGGCCGCCAAGAGACCCAGTACTTC
CASSAARTSGRQETQYF
>TRBV5-1|TRBJ2-5|TRBD1|.
TGCGCCAGCAGCCTCCAGAGGGACAGGGTTTACGAGACCCAGTACTTC
CASSLQRDRVYETQYF
>TRBV27|TRBJ2-5|.|.
TGTGCCAGCAGGCCGTCAGGTGGGGAGACCCAGTACTTC
CASRPSGGETQYF
>TRBV6-2/TRBV6-3|TRBJ2-4|.|.
TGTGCCAGCAGTTTGACCATAGGAGGGAGAAACATTCAGTACTTC
CASSLTIGGRNIQYF
>TRBV20-1|TRBJ1-2|.|.
TGCAGTGCTAGTGCAGGGAAAAGTGGCTACACCTTC
CSASAGKSGYTF
>TRBV7-2|TRBJ2-5|.|.
TGTGCCAGCAGCTTACTACAGCCCCAAGAGACCCAGTACTTC
CASSLLQPQETQYF
>TRBV14|TRBJ1-4|.|once
TGTGCCAGCAGCCAAGAAACAGGGTTTAATGAAAAACTGTTTTTT
CASSQETGFNEKLFF
>TRBV7-2|TRBJ2-5|TRBD2|once
TGTGCCAGCAGCCCCAGGATTAGCGGGAGTGGGGAGACCCAGTACTTC
CASSPRISGSGETQYF
>TRBV7-9|TRBJ1-2|.|.
TGTGCCAGCAGGCCAACAGAAAACTATGGCTACACCTTC
CASRPTENYGYTF
>TRBV10-3|TRBJ1-2|TRBD1|.
TGTGCCATCAGTGTCGGGACAGGGGGCTTGGGCTACACCTTC
CAISVGTGGLGYTF
>TRBV7-3|TRBJ1-2|.|.
TGTGCCAGCAGCCAACCCAGGGGTGGCTATGGCTACACCTTC
CASSQPRGGYGYTF
>TRBV7-3|TRBJ2-1|TRBD2|once
TGTGCCAGCAGCTCGAAGACTAGCCCTTACAATGAGCAGTTCTTC
CASSSKTSPYNEQFF
>TRBV27|TRBJ1-1|.|.
TGTGCCAGCAGTTTATTGCGTCAGGTTGGCACTGAAGCTTTCTTT
CASSLLRQVGTEAFF
>TRBV2|TRBJ1-2|.|.
TGTGCCAGCAGTGAAGGCCCTCAGATTGGCTACACCTTC
CASSEGPQIGYTF
>TRBV28|TRBJ1-4|TRBD1|.
TGTGCCAGCATCAATACCGTGGGACAGGGAGCAACTAATGAAAAACTGTTTTTT
CASINTVGQGATNEKLFF
>TRBV9|TRBJ2-7|.|.
TGTGCCAGCAGCCCCCTAGCCCCGCCGGTCTACGAGCAGTACTTC
CASSPLAPPVYEQYF
>TRBV13|TRBJ1-1|TRBD1|.
TGTGCCAGCAGCTTAGGAGTGACAGGGGATAAAGCTTTCTTT
CASSLGVTGDKAFF
>TRBV9|TRBJ2-1|TRBD2|.
TGTGCCAGCAGCGTCTCCGGGTTTTGGACTAGCGGGGGGACCAATGAGCAGTTCTTC
CASSVSGFWTSGGTNEQFF
>TRBV28|TRBJ1-2|.|.
TGTGCCAGCAGTCCCCGTAGTCTCAACTATGGCTACACCTTC
CASSPRSLNYGYTF
>TRBV6-2/TRBV6-3|TRBJ2-1|.|.
TGTGCCAGCAGTTACGCCGCTACCTTCAATGAGCAGTTCTTC
CASSYAATFNEQFF
>TRBV19|TRBJ2-3|TRBD1|.
TGTGCCAGTAGTACACGACAGGGAAGAGCCACAGATACGCAGTATTTT
CASSTRQGRATDTQYF
>TRBV7-2|TRBJ1-1|TRBD1|.
TGTGCCAGCAGCCGTGGGGACAGCCGTGAAGCTTTCTTT
CASSRGDSREAFF
>TRBV6-5|TRBJ1-1|.|once
TGTGCCAGCAGGGAGACAGACATGAACACTGAAGCTTTCTTT
CASRETDMNTEAFF
>TRBV29-1|TRBJ2-1|TRBD1|.
TGCAGCGTTCGGGACAGTTCATACAATGAGCAGTTCTTC
CSVRDSSYNEQFF
>TRBV6-5|TRBJ1-2|TRBD1|.
TGTGCCAGCGTAGGGACAGGACCAATCTATGGCTACACCTTC
CASVGTGPIYGYTF
>TRBV28|TRBJ1-5|.|.
TGTGCCAGCAGTTTATTCCGGGGGGATAACAATCAGCCCCAGCATTTT
CASSLFRGDNNQPQHF
>TRBV7-2|TRBJ2-2|.|.
TGTGCCAGCAGCCCGAGAGCGAACACCGGGGAGCTGTTTTTT
CASSPRANTGELFF
>TRBV7-9|TRBJ2-1|.|.
TGTGCCAGCAGCTTAGTCGCCGGCAATGAGCAGTTCTTC
CASSLVAGNEQFF